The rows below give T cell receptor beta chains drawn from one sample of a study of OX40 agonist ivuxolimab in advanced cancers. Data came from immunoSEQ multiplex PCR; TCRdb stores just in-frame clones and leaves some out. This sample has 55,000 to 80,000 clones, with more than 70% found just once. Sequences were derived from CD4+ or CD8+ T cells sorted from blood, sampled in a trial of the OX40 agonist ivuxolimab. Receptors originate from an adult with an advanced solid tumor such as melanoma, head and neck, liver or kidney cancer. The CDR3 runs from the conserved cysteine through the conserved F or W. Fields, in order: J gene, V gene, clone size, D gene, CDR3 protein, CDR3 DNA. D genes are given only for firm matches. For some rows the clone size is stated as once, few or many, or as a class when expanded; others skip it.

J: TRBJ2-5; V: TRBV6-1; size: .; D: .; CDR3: CASSEGVILGGRETQYF; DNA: TGTGCCAGCAGTGAAGGGGTTATCTTGGGTGGGCGAGAGACCCAGTACTTC
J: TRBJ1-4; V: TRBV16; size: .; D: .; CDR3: CASSQNNRDRSEKLFF; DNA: TGTGCCAGCAGCCAAAACAACAGGGATCGGAGTGAAAAACTGTTTTTT
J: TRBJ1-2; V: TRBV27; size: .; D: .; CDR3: CASSFGPGGYYGYTF; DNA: TGTGCCAGCAGTTTCGGACCGGGGGGATACTATGGCTACACCTTC
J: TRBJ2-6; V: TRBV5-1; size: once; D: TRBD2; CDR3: CASSLLLASGSNSGANVLTF; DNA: TGCGCCAGCAGCCTTCTCTTAGCTAGCGGGAGTAACTCTGGGGCCAACGTCCTGACTTTC
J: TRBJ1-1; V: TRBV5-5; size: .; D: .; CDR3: CASSLDRANTEAFF; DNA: TGTGCCAGCAGCCTCGATCGGGCGAACACTGAAGCTTTCTTT
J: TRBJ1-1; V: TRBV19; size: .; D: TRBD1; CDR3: CASRDREAFF; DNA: TGTGCCAGTAGGGACAGGGAAGCTTTCTTT
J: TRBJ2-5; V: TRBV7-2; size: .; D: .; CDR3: CASSPRPLTAGETQYF; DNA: TGTGCCAGCAGCCCCCGTCCACTCACTGCTGGGGAGACCCAGTACTTC
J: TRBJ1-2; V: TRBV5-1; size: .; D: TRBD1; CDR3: CASSLDRGGYGYTF; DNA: TGCGCCAGCAGCTTGGACAGGGGGGGCTATGGCTACACCTTC
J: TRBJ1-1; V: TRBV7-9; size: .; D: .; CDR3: CASSPRRGNTEAFF; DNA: TGTGCCAGCAGCCCAAGACGGGGGAACACTGAAGCTTTCTTT
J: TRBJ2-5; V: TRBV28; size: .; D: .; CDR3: CASSLPRVETQYF; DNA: TGTGCCAGCAGTTTACCCCGGGTGGAGACCCAGTACTTC
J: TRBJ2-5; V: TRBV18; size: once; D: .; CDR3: CASSPPAGQETQYF; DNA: TGTGCCAGCTCACCACCTGCCGGGCAAGAGACCCAGTACTTC
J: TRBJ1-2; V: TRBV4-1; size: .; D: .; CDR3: CASSQPGTDYGYTF; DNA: TGCGCCAGCAGCCAACCCGGGACGGACTATGGCTACACCTTC
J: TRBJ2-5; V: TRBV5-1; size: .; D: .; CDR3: CASRSVQGSQETQYF; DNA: TGCGCCAGCAGGTCCGTTCAGGGGTCCCAAGAGACCCAGTACTTC
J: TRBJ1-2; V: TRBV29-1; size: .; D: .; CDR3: CSVEGDGDYGYTF; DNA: TGCAGCGTTGAAGGGGACGGAGACTATGGCTACACCTTC
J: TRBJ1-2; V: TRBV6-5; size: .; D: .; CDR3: CATTTANYGYTF; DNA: TGTGCCACTACGACAGCCAACTATGGCTACACCTTC
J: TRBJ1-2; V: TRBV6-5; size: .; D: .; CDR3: CASSYSISGDYGYTF; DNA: TGTGCCAGCAGTTACTCCATCAGTGGTGACTATGGCTACACCTTC
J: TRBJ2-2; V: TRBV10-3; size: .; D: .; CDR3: CAISVTSTNTGELFF; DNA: TGTGCCATCAGTGTAACCTCTACGAACACCGGGGAGCTGTTTTTT
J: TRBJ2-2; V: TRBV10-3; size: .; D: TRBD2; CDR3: CAITMGLSGELFF; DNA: TGTGCCATCACCATGGGACTATCCGGGGAGCTGTTTTTT
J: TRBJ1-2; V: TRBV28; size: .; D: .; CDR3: CASSAGRPNYGYTF; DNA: TGTGCCAGCAGTGCGGGACGACCGAACTATGGCTACACCTTC
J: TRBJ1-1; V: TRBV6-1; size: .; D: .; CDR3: CASSAQDSLNTEAFF; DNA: TGTGCCAGCAGTGCCCAGGACAGCCTGAACACTGAAGCTTTCTTT
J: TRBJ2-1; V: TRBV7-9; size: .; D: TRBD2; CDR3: CASNEQREPQFF; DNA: TGTGCCAGCAACGAACAGCGGGAGCCTCAGTTCTTC
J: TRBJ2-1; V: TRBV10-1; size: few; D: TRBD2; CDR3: CASSEHASGSIHEQFF; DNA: TGCGCCAGCAGTGAGCACGCTAGCGGGAGCATCCATGAGCAGTTCTTC
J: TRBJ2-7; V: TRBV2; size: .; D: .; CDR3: CASSGQINEQYF; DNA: TGTGCCAGCAGTGGACAGATCAACGAGCAGTACTTC
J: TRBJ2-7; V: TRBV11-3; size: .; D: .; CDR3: CASSLAGSSYEQYF; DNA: TGTGCCAGCAGCTTAGCGGGATCTTCCTACGAGCAGTACTTC
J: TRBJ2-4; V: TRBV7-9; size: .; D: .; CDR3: CASSAGTAKNIQYF; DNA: TGTGCCAGCAGCGCCGGGACAGCCAAAAACATTCAGTACTTC
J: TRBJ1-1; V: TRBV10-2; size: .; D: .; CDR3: CAMRRGAGTEAFF; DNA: TGCGCCATGCGCAGAGGCGCAGGGACTGAAGCTTTCTTT
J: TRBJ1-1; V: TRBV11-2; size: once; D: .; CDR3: CASSFGYGVTEAFF; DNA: TGTGCCAGCAGCTTTGGGTACGGGGTCACTGAAGCTTTCTTT
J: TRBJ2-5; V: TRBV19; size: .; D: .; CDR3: CASSIVYQETQYF; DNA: TGTGCCAGTAGTATAGTGTACCAAGAGACCCAGTACTTC
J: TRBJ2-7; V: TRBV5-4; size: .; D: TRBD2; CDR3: CASWKGGLAGEVYEQYF; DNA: TGTGCCAGCTGGAAGGGCGGACTAGCGGGAGAGGTTTACGAGCAGTACTTC
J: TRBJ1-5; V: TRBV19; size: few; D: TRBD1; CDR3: CASSTSDRYSGNQPQHF; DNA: TGTGCCAGTAGCACCTCGGACAGGTATTCAGGCAATCAGCCCCAGCATTTT
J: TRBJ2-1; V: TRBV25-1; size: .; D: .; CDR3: CASSDEGGLPSGNNEQFF; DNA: TGTGCCAGCAGTGACGAAGGGGGACTCCCTTCAGGGAACAATGAGCAGTTCTTC
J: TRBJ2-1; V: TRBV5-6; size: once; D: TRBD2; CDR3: CASSFGGGRNEQFF; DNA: TGTGCCAGCAGCTTCGGGGGAGGGCGGAATGAGCAGTTCTTC
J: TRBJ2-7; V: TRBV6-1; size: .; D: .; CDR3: CATTIGTEQYF; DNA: TGTGCCACCACAATCGGGACCGAGCAGTACTTC
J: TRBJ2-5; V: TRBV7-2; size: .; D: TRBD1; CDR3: CASSSGQGARETQYF; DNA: TGTGCCAGCAGCTCGGGACAGGGGGCGCGAGAGACCCAGTACTTC
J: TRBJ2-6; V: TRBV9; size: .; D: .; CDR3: CASSVRGSGANVLTF; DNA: TGTGCCAGCAGTGTCAGGGGCTCTGGGGCCAACGTCCTGACTTTC
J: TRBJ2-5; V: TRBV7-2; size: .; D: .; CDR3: CASSPGTETQYF; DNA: TGTGCCAGCAGTCCAGGAACGGAGACCCAGTACTTC
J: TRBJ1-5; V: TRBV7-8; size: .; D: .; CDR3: CASSFRVNQPQHF; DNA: TGTGCCAGCAGTTTCAGGGTCAATCAGCCCCAGCATTTT
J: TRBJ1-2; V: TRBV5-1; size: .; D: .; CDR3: CASSLALETGGYTF; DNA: TGCGCCAGCAGCTTGGCCCTCGAGACAGGTGGCTACACCTTC
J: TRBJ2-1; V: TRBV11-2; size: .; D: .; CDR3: CASREGPGNEQFF; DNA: TGTGCCAGCAGAGAGGGCCCCGGCAATGAGCAGTTCTTC
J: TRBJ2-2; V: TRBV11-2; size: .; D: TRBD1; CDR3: CASSYDRDRGSTGELFF; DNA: TGTGCCAGCAGCTATGACCGGGACAGGGGGTCCACCGGGGAGCTGTTTTTT
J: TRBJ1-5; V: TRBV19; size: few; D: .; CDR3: CASSRGGNQPQHF; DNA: TGTGCCAGTAGTAGAGGGGGGAATCAGCCCCAGCATTTT
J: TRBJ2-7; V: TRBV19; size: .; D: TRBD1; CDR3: CASSPDRYSYEQYF; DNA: TGTGCCAGTAGTCCGGACAGGTATTCCTACGAGCAGTACTTC
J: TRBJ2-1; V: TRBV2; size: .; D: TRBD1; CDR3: CASSESGTGLDEQFF; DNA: TGTGCCAGCAGTGAATCCGGGACAGGGCTGGATGAGCAGTTCTTC
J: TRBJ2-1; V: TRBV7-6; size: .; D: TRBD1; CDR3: CASSLQGALNEQFF; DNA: TGTGCCAGCAGCTTACAGGGGGCGCTTAATGAGCAGTTCTTC
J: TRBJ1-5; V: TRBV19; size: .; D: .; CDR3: CASSISKGGNNQPQHF; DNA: TGTGCCAGTAGTATAAGCAAGGGAGGGAACAATCAGCCCCAGCATTTT
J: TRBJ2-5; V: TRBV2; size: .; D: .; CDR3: CASRPVGLETQYF; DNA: TGTGCCAGCAGGCCTGTGGGCCTAGAGACCCAGTACTTC
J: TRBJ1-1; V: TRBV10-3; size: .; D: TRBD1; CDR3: CAISESGTPRGGTEAFF; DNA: TGTGCCATCAGTGAGTCGGGGACACCCAGGGGGGGCACTGAAGCTTTCTTT
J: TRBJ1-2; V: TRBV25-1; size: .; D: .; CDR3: CASSELWGVYGYTF; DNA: TGTGCCAGCAGTGAACTTTGGGGGGTTTATGGCTACACCTTC
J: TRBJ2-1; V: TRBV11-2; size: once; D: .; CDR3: CASSDWTDNEQFF; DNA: TGTGCCAGCAGCGACTGGACAGACAATGAGCAGTTCTTC
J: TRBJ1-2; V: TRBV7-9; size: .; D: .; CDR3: CASSVRLELRAFNYGYTF; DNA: TGTGCCAGCAGCGTAAGACTCGAACTGCGGGCTTTTAACTATGGCTACACCTTC
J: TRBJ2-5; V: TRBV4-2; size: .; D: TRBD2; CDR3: CASSQDWLAGASEETQYF; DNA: TGTGCCAGCAGCCAAGATTGGCTAGCGGGAGCTTCCGAAGAGACCCAGTACTTC
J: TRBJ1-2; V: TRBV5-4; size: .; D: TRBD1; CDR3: CASSDRGVGYTF; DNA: TGTGCCAGCTCGGACAGGGGGGTTGGCTACACCTTC
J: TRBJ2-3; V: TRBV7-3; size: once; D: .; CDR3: CASSLQVSHTDTQYF; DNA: TGTGCCAGCAGCTTACAAGTATCACACACAGATACGCAGTATTTT